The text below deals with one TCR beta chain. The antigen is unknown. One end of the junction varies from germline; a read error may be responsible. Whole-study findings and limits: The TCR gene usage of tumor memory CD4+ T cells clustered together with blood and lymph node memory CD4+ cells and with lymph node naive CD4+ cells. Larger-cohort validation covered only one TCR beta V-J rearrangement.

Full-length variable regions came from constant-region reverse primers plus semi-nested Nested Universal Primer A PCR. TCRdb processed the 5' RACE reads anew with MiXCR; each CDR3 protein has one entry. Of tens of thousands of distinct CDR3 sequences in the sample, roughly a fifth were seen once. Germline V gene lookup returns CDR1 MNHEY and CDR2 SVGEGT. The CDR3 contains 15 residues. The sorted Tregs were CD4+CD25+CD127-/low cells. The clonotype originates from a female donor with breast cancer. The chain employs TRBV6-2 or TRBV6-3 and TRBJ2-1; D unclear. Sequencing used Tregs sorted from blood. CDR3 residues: CASSSRAFSYNEQFF. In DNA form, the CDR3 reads TGCGCCAGCAGTTCTAGGGCTTTCTCCTACAATGAGCAGTTCTTC.